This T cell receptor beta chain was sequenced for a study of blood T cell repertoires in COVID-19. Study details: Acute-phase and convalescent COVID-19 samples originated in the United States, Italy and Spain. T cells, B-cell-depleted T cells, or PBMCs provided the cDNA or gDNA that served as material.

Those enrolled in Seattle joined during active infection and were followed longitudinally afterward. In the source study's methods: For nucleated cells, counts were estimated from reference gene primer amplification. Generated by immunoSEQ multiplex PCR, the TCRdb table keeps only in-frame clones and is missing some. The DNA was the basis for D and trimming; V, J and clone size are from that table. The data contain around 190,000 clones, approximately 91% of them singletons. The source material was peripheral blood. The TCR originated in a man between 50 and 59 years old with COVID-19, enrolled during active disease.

The CDR3 loop is CASSRPGQTYEQYF. DNA for the CDR3: TGTGCCAGCTCACGGCCAGGGCAAACCTACGAGCAGTACTTC. The chain has TRBV18 and TRBJ2-7; weak D call: TRBD1 (5 bases). Germline V gives CDR1 KGHSH, CDR2 LQKENI. V dropped 4 bases and J dropped 2 bases, with 12 bases sitting between them. The CDR3 is made up of 14 amino acids.